This is a list of T cell receptor beta chains from one sample in a study of T cell changes during pregnancy in multiple sclerosis. Using immunoSEQ multiplex PCR, the repertoire was profiled, and TCRdb retains in-frame clones only, with some absent. Among tens of thousands of clones listed, around 94% were seen once. The source material was peripheral blood, sampled in the third trimester of pregnancy. The receptors were gathered from a female donor in good health, enrolled as a control in a pregnancy study. CDR3s include the opening cysteine and the closing phenylalanine or tryptophan.

v_call: TRBV28; j_call: TRBJ2-1; cdr3_aa: CASISSEFYNEQFF
v_call: TRBV2; j_call: TRBJ1-6; cdr3_aa: CASSEGQGGSPLHF
v_call: TRBV5-4; j_call: TRBJ2-3; cdr3_aa: CASSFSSWTDTQYF
v_call: TRBV2; j_call: TRBJ1-5; cdr3_aa: CASSVGGVGQPQHF
v_call: TRBV5-4; j_call: TRBJ2-7; cdr3_aa: CASSRIGGDEQYF
v_call: TRBV19; j_call: TRBJ1-2; cdr3_aa: CASSSRQGANYGYTF
v_call: TRBV28; j_call: TRBJ1-5; cdr3_aa: CASSLDSSNQPQHF
v_call: TRBV29-1; j_call: TRBJ2-5; cdr3_aa: CSVESSVRETQYF
v_call: TRBV10-2; j_call: TRBJ2-3; cdr3_aa: CASSETELLTDTQYF
v_call: TRBV7-2; j_call: TRBJ2-3; cdr3_aa: CASSRAGTGLSDTQYF
v_call: TRBV2; j_call: TRBJ2-7; cdr3_aa: CASSEALRTDKLYEQYF
v_call: TRBV5-1; j_call: TRBJ2-3; cdr3_aa: CASSGSERATQYF
v_call: TRBV5-1; j_call: TRBJ2-7; cdr3_aa: CVSSLERMGEQYF
v_call: TRBV27; j_call: TRBJ2-5; cdr3_aa: CASSERLGSQETQYF
v_call: TRBV27; j_call: TRBJ2-1; cdr3_aa: CASNVLAGGLFHEQFF
v_call: TRBV5-4; j_call: TRBJ2-1; cdr3_aa: CASSSGGWSSYNEQFF
v_call: TRBV29-1; j_call: TRBJ2-3; cdr3_aa: CSVHGLAGTDTQYF
v_call: TRBV4-1; j_call: TRBJ1-1; cdr3_aa: CASSQGTGFLAFF
v_call: TRBV20-1; j_call: TRBJ2-7; cdr3_aa: CSARAGYEQYF
v_call: TRBV6-4; j_call: TRBJ2-3; cdr3_aa: CASSDGSGGGTDTQYF
v_call: TRBV28; j_call: TRBJ1-2; cdr3_aa: CASTPLGAAYGYTF
v_call: TRBV30; j_call: TRBJ2-7; cdr3_aa: CAWSAQGSYEQYF
v_call: TRBV30; j_call: TRBJ2-7; cdr3_aa: CAFLAGGPYEQYF
v_call: TRBV29-1; j_call: TRBJ2-3; cdr3_aa: CSVPRLISIGTDTQYF
v_call: TRBV11-2; j_call: TRBJ2-5; cdr3_aa: CASSWDREETQYF
v_call: TRBV18; j_call: TRBJ1-4; cdr3_aa: CASSATGTAWPEKLFF
v_call: TRBV4-1; j_call: TRBJ2-7; cdr3_aa: CASSGQTGRSYEQYF
v_call: TRBV13; j_call: TRBJ2-1; cdr3_aa: CASSTRLADYNEQFF
v_call: TRBV2; j_call: TRBJ1-4; cdr3_aa: CASIRQEVEKLFF
v_call: TRBV5-4; j_call: TRBJ1-1; cdr3_aa: CASSYPQGSEAFF
v_call: TRBV6-1; j_call: TRBJ2-1; cdr3_aa: CASRLDRGRNEQFF
v_call: TRBV18; j_call: TRBJ2-5; cdr3_aa: CASSPTAGVETQYF
v_call: TRBV2; j_call: TRBJ2-3; cdr3_aa: CASRLSTRTDTQYF
v_call: TRBV5-8; j_call: TRBJ2-7; cdr3_aa: CASSLSFGGAGEQYF
v_call: TRBV25-1; j_call: TRBJ2-5; cdr3_aa: CASSPLGGLGETQYF
v_call: TRBV5-1; j_call: TRBJ1-6; cdr3_aa: CASSGGTVRNSPLHF
v_call: TRBV5-1; j_call: TRBJ2-5; cdr3_aa: CASSFDKTQYF
v_call: TRBV11-1; j_call: TRBJ2-1; cdr3_aa: CASSSKVQGRNEQFF
v_call: TRBV5-5; j_call: TRBJ1-6; cdr3_aa: CASSLAFDRDNSPLHF
v_call: TRBV28; j_call: TRBJ2-5; cdr3_aa: CASSLAAGSETQYF
v_call: TRBV5-6; j_call: TRBJ2-1; cdr3_aa: CASSWGGSYNEQFF
v_call: TRBV7-2; j_call: TRBJ2-3; cdr3_aa: CASSLGGTSSNTQYF
v_call: TRBV5-6; j_call: TRBJ2-1; cdr3_aa: CASSLSTGFHEQFF
v_call: TRBV9; j_call: TRBJ2-5; cdr3_aa: CASSVGVSGNQETQYF